Described below is a single TCR beta chain sequence and its context. Per the germline V gene, CDR1 is SGHRS and CDR2 is YFSETQ. Trimming removed 1 base from V and 8 bases from J, with 10 bases in between. The CDR3 contains 13 residues. Per the original data handling: Amplification of reference gene primers was used by the study to estimate nucleated cell counts. Sequenced by immunoSEQ multiplex PCR; TCRdb stores in-frame clones only, minus some. The DNA was the basis for D and trimming; V, J and clone size are from that table. The sample lists approximately 450,000 clones, approximately 90% occurring once. This entry is derived from a study of blood T cell repertoires in COVID-19. Study-level information: From T cells, B-cell-depleted T cells, or PBMCs came the material, which was cDNA or gDNA.

The source material was peripheral blood. The V call is TRBV5-1, the J call TRBJ2-1; maybe TRBD1 (5 bases). This TCR came from a woman aged 25 to 39 with acute or convalescent COVID-19. The CDR3: CASSLQGRDEQFF. Written as DNA, the CDR3 is TGCGCCAGCAGCTTGCAGGGTCGGGATGAGCAGTTCTTC.